The 30 T cell receptor beta chains presented below share a single source sample, sequenced in a study of T cells of healthy individuals. TCRdb fed the 5' RACE reads into MiXCR, producing one record per CDR3 protein. The repertoire holds tens of thousands of distinct CDR3 sequences, with around 15% as singletons. These receptors all stem from a human donor in good health.

There are a few counts of this clonotype. V and J are TRBV20-1 and TRBJ2-1, with D perhaps TRBD1 (5 bases). The germline V and J ends were trimmed by 5 bases and 4 bases, with 6 bases remaining between them. The CDR3 contains 11 residues. Germline-derived CDR1 and CDR2 are DFQATT and SNEGSKA (reference sequence). This CDR3 is CSADSYNEQFF. The CDR3 DNA sequence: TGCAGTGCTGACAGTTACAATGAGCAGTTCTTC.

This clonotype has ten or more counts. The J gene is TRBJ2-7, the V gene TRBV29-1, with D unclear. Trimming took 5 bases from V and 2 from J, leaving 13 bases between them. The germline CDR1 and CDR2 sequences are SQVTM and ANQGSEA. The CDR3 consists of 13 residues. For the CDR3, the DNA is TGCAGCGTTTCGGGCGGCAGAACCTACGAGCAGTACTTC. Its protein is CSVSGGRTYEQYF.

The chain has TRBV10-3 and TRBJ2-5; perhaps D is TRBD1 or TRBD2 (5 bases each). There are 13 residues in the CDR3. Trimming stripped 11 bases from V and 4 bases from J, with 17 bases between. The V gene's germline CDR1 is ENHRY and CDR2 SYGVKD. CDR3 amino acids: CASQTSGTETQYF. The DNA for the CDR3 is TGTGCCTCCCAAACTTCTGGGACAGAGACCCAGTACTTC.

This clonotype was observed at least ten times. This sequence joins TRBV28 and TRBJ2-3, with a possible D match to TRBD2 (6 bases). The CDR3 extends over 16 amino acids. Trimming cost V 4 bases and J 3 bases, with 17 bases left between them. Germline values: CDR1 MDHEN, CDR2 SYDVKM. The CDR3 sequence is CASSSPGGGTTDTQYF. The CDR3 DNA reads as TGTGCCAGCAGTTCTCCCGGGGGTGGGACTACAGATACGCAGTATTTT.

The chain employs TRBV18 and TRBJ1-2; TRBD1 is a possible D gene (5 bases). This CDR3 has 11 amino acids. CDR1 and CDR2 (germline): KGHSH, LQKENI. Trimming took off 3 bases at V and 9 bases at J, with 8 bases between the two ends. The CDR3 sequence: CASSPSGRYTF. Written as DNA, the CDR3 is TGTGCCAGCTCACCTTCAGGGCGCTACACCTTC.

This chain joins TRBV20-1 and TRBJ2-7; TRBD1 agrees at 9 bases. The CDR3 contains 15 residues. The junction had 11 bases not matched to a gene; V was cut back by 4 bases and J by 4 bases. Per germline, CDR1 DFQATT and CDR2 SNEGSKA (reference sequence). CDR3 residues: CSAIPPTGGEYEQYF. CDR3 nucleotides: TGCAGTGCTATCCCCCCGACAGGGGGAGAGTACGAGCAGTACTTC.

This clonotype was counted a few times. The rearrangement uses TRBV7-3 and TRBJ2-5, with D possibly TRBD1 on 6 matching bases. Trimming took 5 bases from V and 5 from J, leaving 12 bases between them. Per germline, CDR1 SGHTA and CDR2 FQGTGA. This CDR3 is 13 amino acids long. In DNA, the CDR3 is TGTGCCAGCAGCACACAGGGTAGGGAGACCCAGTACTTC. It encodes CASSTQGRETQYF. The variable domain in full, with the rest retrieved from reference TRBV7-3 and TRBJ2-5, is GAGVSQTPSNKVTEKGKYVELRCDPISGHTALYWYRQSLGQGPEFLIYFQGTGAADDSGLPNDRFFAVRPEGSVSTLKIQRTERGDSAVYLCASSTQGRETQYFGPGTRLLVL.

This clonotype was detected many times. V gene TRBV29-1 combines with J gene TRBJ2-7; TRBD2 agrees at 7 bases. Germline trimming cut 7 bases from V and 2 bases from J; bases unmatched to any gene: 8. Germline assignment: CDR1 SQVTM and CDR2 ANQGSEA. The CDR3 loop spans 13 amino acids. The CDR3 sequence: CSASSGTPYEQYF. Here the CDR3 DNA reads TGCAGCGCGTCCAGCGGGACCCCCTACGAGCAGTACTTC.

This clonotype was seen at least ten times. The chain carries TRBV20-1 and TRBJ2-1; D ambiguous. Germline CDR1 reads DFQATT; CDR2 reads SNEGSKA (reference sequence). V lost 5 bases and J lost 6, with 23 bases in between. This CDR3 is 16 amino acids long. CDR3 residues: CSAELVGRKRGNEQFF. The CDR3 bases are TGCAGTGCTGAGTTAGTAGGGCGTAAACGCGGCAATGAGCAGTTCTTC.

This clonotype was observed at least ten times. The rearrangement joins TRBV29-1 to TRBJ2-1; 9 bases line up with TRBD2. Germline V gene lookup returns CDR1 SQVTM and CDR2 ANQGSEA. Unmatched junction bases numbered 8, after V lost 7 bases and J lost 4 bases. The CDR3 has 14 amino acids. CDR3 DNA: TGCAGCGCTGGGACTAGCAGGACTTACAATGAGCAGTTCTTC. Protein product: CSAGTSRTYNEQFF.

This clonotype was counted ten times or more. The chain has TRBV10-3 and TRBJ2-1, with 9 bases matching TRBD2. Per germline, CDR1 ENHRY and CDR2 SYGVKD. With V trimmed by 0 bases and J by 13 bases, 16 bases remained unmatched. This CDR3 is 17 amino acids long. The CDR3 loop reads CAISESHPTAGGIVQFF. The CDR3, as DNA: TGTGCCATCAGTGAGTCCCACCCAACGGCGGGAGGGATTGTACAGTTCTTC.

This clonotype was counted only a few times. V gene TRBV5-1 combines with J gene TRBJ1-2, with 8 positions matching TRBD1. The CDR3 spans 14 residues. Unmatched junction bases numbered 6, after V lost 0 bases and J lost 8 bases. Germline loops: CDR1 SGHRS, CDR2 YFSETQ. The CDR3 DNA follows: TGCGCCAGCAGCTTGGCCGGACAGGGAAGAGGCTACACCTTC. This codes for CASSLAGQGRGYTF.

As regards this clonotype: A junction end diverges from the germline sequence, so it may reflect a read error. This chain connects TRBV12-3 or TRBV12-4 to TRBJ2-7; TRBD2 aligns across 7 bases. The CDR3 is 12 amino acids. CDR3 region: CASSGGGTGGNF. The DNA for the CDR3 is TGTGCCAGCAGTGGGGGGGGTACAGGTGGAAACTTC.

This clonotype was picked up a small number of times. V usage is TRBV7-9 and J usage is TRBJ2-5; D gene unclear. The CDR3 is made up of 13 amino acids. The germline V gene has CDR1 SEHNR and CDR2 FQNEAQ (reference sequence). The ends were cut back, 2 bases at V and 3 bases at J, with 7 bases in the middle. CDR3 DNA: TGTGCCAGCAGCTTATCAACTGAAGAGACCCAGTACTTC. It yields the protein CASSLSTEETQYF.

This clonotype occurred many times. V and J are TRBV20-1 and TRBJ1-2; TRBD1 agrees at 9 bases. In germline, CDR1 is DFQATT, CDR2 SNEGSKA (reference sequence). CDR3 length: 13 amino acids. Trimming cost V 6 bases and J 7 bases; bases outside gene matches: 9. The CDR3 nucleotides read TGCAGTGCGCCGATGGACAGGGGAATTGGCTACACCTTC. Protein product: CSAPMDRGIGYTF.

V gene TRBV12-3 or TRBV12-4 combines with J gene TRBJ2-1; 9 bases map to TRBD2. The CDR3 sequence is 17 residues long. V gave up 6 bases and J gave up 5 bases; unmatched junction bases: 14. The CDR3 is CASRQGGPSGEHNEQFF. CDR3 bases: TGTGCCAGCAGGCAGGGGGGGCCTAGCGGGGAGCACAATGAGCAGTTCTTC.

V is TRBV5-4 and J is TRBJ2-7, with TRBD1 matching over 7 bases. Germline-derived CDR1 and CDR2 are SGHNT and YYREEE (reference sequence). With 5 bases clipped from V and 5 bases from J, the junction kept 4 bases outside the gene matches. The CDR3 runs to 12 residues. The CDR3 region has the DNA TGTGCCAGCAGTGACAGGGCCCACGAGCAGTACTTC. Translation: CASSDRAHEQYF.

This clonotype came up many times. V is TRBV7-2 and J is TRBJ2-7; D is perhaps TRBD2 (6 bases). This CDR3 spans 13 amino acids. V shed 1 base and J shed 12 bases, with 16 bases lying between them. Per the germline V gene, CDR1 is SGHTA and CDR2 is FQGNSA. The CDR3 coding sequence is TGTGCCAGCAGCTTAGGGAGGGAATTCCCGGGGTACTTC. It encodes CASSLGREFPGYF.

In its sample, this clonotype was seen many times. This rearrangement joins TRBV20-1 to TRBJ2-7, with 8 nucleotides matching TRBD2. Germline trimming cut 1 base from V and 5 bases from J; bases unmatched to any gene: 4. The CDR3 length is 13 residues. CDR1 is DFQATT and CDR2 is SNEGSKA in the germline V gene (reference sequence). The DNA for the CDR3 is TGCAGTGCTAGAGGGCCAGCGGGAGACGAGCAGTACTTC. It encodes CSARGPAGDEQYF.

The gene calls are TRBV12-3 or TRBV12-4 and TRBJ2-1, with 15 bases identical to TRBD2. V shed 4 bases and J 5 bases; nucleotides not matched to a gene: 9. This CDR3 comprises 18 residues. The CDR3 is CASSSSGLAGGPDNEQFF. The CDR3 DNA reads TGTGCCAGCAGTTCCTCTGGACTAGCGGGGGGGCCGGACAATGAGCAGTTCTTC.

V usage is TRBV5-1 and J usage is TRBJ1-1; unclear D gene. CDR1 is SGHRS and CDR2 is YFSETQ in the germline V gene. CDR3 length: 15 residues. V was trimmed by 7 bases and J by 0 bases, leaving 16 bases between them. In nucleotides, the CDR3 is TGCGCCAGCTCAATCGGCCCAGTTATGAACACTGAAGCTTTCTTT. Encoded protein: CASSIGPVMNTEAFF.

In its sample, this clonotype was seen many times. The chain carries TRBV29-1 and TRBJ2-3, with 8 bases fitting TRBD2. The CDR3 totals 13 residues. Germline V gene lookup returns CDR1 SQVTM and CDR2 ANQGSEA. Germline trimming cut 5 bases from V and 6 bases from J; bases unmatched to any gene: 7. The CDR3 region is CSVPLAGLDTQYF. CDR3 coding DNA: TGCAGCGTTCCTCTAGCGGGCCTCGATACGCAGTATTTT.

This clonotype was seen many times. This rearrangement joins TRBV7-9 to TRBJ2-2, with D perhaps TRBD2 (5 bases). Germline V gene sequence: CDR1 SEHNR, CDR2 FQNEAQ (reference sequence). The CDR3 spans 16 residues. V shed 6 bases and J shed 0 bases, with 14 bases lying between them. This chain's CDR3 is CASSLSGSANTGELFF. The CDR3 DNA reads as TGTGCCAGCAGTTTGAGCGGCTCCGCGAACACCGGGGAGCTGTTTTTT.

This clonotype was recorded at least ten times. The rearrangement links TRBV28 to TRBJ2-7; unclear D gene. This CDR3 is 13 amino acids long. Looked up from germline, CDR1 is MDHEN and CDR2 is SYDVKM. Between the trimmed V and J ends, which lost 6 bases and 7 bases, there was a span of 16 bases. CDR3 sequence (DNA): TGTGCCAGCAGCCGGCCCTCCACGGAAGAGCAGTACTTC. Translating gives CASSRPSTEEQYF.

Notes on this clonotype: Mismatch with germline at one junction end may stem from a read error. This chain uses TRBV7-9 with TRBJ2-3, with TRBD2 matching over 9 bases. This CDR3 is built from 16 residues. Germline loops: CDR1 SEHNR, CDR2 FQNEAQ (reference sequence). DNA for the CDR3: TGCGCCAGCAGCTTGGCCCTTAGCGGGGGCGGAGATACGCAGTATTTT. Translating it yields CASSLALSGGGDTQYF.

Many counts were recorded for this clonotype. The chain has TRBV20-1 and TRBJ1-2; D is undetermined. This CDR3 spans 15 amino acids. Per germline, CDR1 DFQATT and CDR2 SNEGSKA (reference sequence). The V end was cut by 5 bases, the J end by 4 bases, with 20 bases between. CDR3 residues: CSAPPLSRGGYGYTF. The CDR3, as DNA: TGCAGTGCTCCCCCCCTCAGCCGGGGTGGCTATGGCTACACCTTC.

This clonotype was seen a few times. This sequence joins TRBV4-2 and TRBJ2-7, with D hard to call. The CDR3 consists of 12 residues. Trimming left V 0 bases short and J 2 bases short, with 2 bases between. From germline, CDR1 is LGHNA and CDR2 YNFKEQ. CDR3 amino acids: CASSQEPYEQYF. The CDR3 bases are TGTGCCAGCAGCCAAGAGCCCTACGAGCAGTACTTC.

This clonotype occurred a few times. The chain links TRBV4-1 to TRBJ2-1, with D possibly TRBD1 on 7 matching bases. Trimming took off 4 bases at V and 3 bases at J, with 25 bases between the two ends. The CDR3 sequence is 19 residues long. CDR1 and CDR2 (germline): MGHRA, YSYEKL. DNA for the CDR3: TGCGCCAGCAGCCCATCGCAGGGGGGCTACAATGAGCGCTACAATGAGCAGTTCTTC. Protein product: CASSPSQGGYNERYNEQFF.

This clonotype appeared a few times. The chain has TRBV12-3 or TRBV12-4 and TRBJ2-2; D remains unclear. This CDR3 is 11 amino acids long. V was cut by 5 bases and J by 4 bases, with 2 bases left in between. As DNA, the CDR3 is TGTGCCAGCAGTAGCACCGGGGAGCTGTTTTTT. Translated, it gives CASSSTGELFF.

This clonotype appeared a few times. CDR3 in DNA: TGCGCCAGCAGCTTGGCTCAGGACATCCGGGGTGAGCAGTTCTTC. Protein product: CASSLAQDIRGEQFF. V is TRBV5-1 and J is TRBJ2-1; D possibly matches TRBD1 or TRBD2 (5 bases each). V was cut by 0 bases and J by 9 bases, with 16 bases left in between. The CDR3 is 15 amino acids. From germline, CDR1 is SGHRS and CDR2 YFSETQ.